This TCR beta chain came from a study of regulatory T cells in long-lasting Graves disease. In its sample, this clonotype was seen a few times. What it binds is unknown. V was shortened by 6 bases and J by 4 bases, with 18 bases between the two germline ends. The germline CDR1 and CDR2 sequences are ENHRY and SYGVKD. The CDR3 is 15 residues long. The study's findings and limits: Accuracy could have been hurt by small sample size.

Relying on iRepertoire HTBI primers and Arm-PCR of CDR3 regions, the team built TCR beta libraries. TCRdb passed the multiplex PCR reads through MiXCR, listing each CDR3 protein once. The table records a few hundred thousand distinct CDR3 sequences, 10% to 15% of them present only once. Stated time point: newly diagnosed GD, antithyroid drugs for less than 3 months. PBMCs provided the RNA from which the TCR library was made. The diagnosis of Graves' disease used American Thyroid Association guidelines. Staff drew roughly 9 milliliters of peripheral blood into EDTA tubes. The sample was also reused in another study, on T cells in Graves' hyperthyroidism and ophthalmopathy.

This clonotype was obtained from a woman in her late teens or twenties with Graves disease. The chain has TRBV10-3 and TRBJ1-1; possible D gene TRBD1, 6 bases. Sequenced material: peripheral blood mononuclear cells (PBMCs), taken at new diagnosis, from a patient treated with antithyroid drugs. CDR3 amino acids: CAISLKGGVGTEAFF. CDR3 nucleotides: TGTGCCATCAGCCTAAAGGGGGGCGTCGGCACTGAAGCTTTCTTT.